The sequence of this TCR beta chain was determined in a study of T cell responses to AZD1222 COVID-19 vaccine. The table came from immunoSEQ multiplex PCR; TCRdb's copy has only in-frame clones and leaves some out. The sample has more than 150,000 clones; roughly nine tenths are singletons. A note on this clone: Its antigen is unidentified.

Study results and limitations: Baseline testing showed seropositivity in only a handful of AZD1222 recipients. With dominance at 160-218 and 743-854, vaccine-associated CD4 TCRs spanned spike. Sampled repertoires all dated from after the peak T cell response. There were mostly white British donors and more females than males, and clonal diversity was possibly underestimated.

Trimming shortened V by 11 bases and J by 2 bases, and 13 bases separated the two germline ends. Germline CDR1 is LNHDA and CDR2 is SQIVND (reference sequence). The CDR3 contains 12 residues. The genes are TRBV19 and TRBJ2-7; D uncertain. Sequenced material: peripheral blood, taken after recovery from COVID-19. The TCR was taken from an adult who had recovered from COVID-19. Here the CDR3 DNA reads TGTGCCTCAGGACGTACACCCTACGAGCAGTACTTC. It translates to CASGRTPYEQYF.